The sequence of this T cell receptor delta chain was determined in a study of Vδ1+ human thymocytes. Germline V gene lookup returns CDR1 TSWWSYY and CDR2 QGS. This CDR3 region has 17 residues. J gave up 0 bases and V 1 base, and 6 bases lay outside the gene matches. The sorted cells were CD3+ Vdelta1+ Vdelta2- thymocytes from alphabeta-depleted thymus. Study-level points and caveats: Thymic delta-chain repertoires held approximately 20% Vdelta2 sequences and few Vdelta3, despite high sort purity. Thymic TRG and TRD repertoires appeared highly polyclonal, with Gaussian CDR3 length distributions. TRG sequences recurred across donors, whereas TRD sequences stayed essentially private.

With respect to this clone: The antigen remains unidentified.

Extracted RNA was reverse transcribed into cDNA. Pooled V-gene forward primers with one constant-region reverse primer generated the CDR3 amplicons by multiplex PCR. TCRdb fed the multiplex PCR reads into CATT to redo clone calling. Altogether tens of thousands of delta-chain clones are present, roughly 15% being singletons, with the ten largest covering approximately 0.4%. The sample comprised Vdelta1+ gamma-delta thymocytes from the thymus. Stated subset: FACS-sorted CD3+ TCRalphabeta- TCRVdelta1+ TCRVdelta2- thymocytes. The receptor comes from a girl under three years old who had congenital heart surgery. The rearrangement links TRDV1 to TRDJ1; 9 nucleotides align to TRDD3. CDR3 in amino acids: CALGEPYTGGHTDKLIF. The CDR3 DNA is TGTGCTCTTGGGGAACCCTACACTGGGGGACACACCGATAAACTCATCTTT.